This TCR beta chain emerged from a study of blood T cells in healthy people across ages. Combining a sample-barcoded 5' primer with a J-beta primer mix, a second PCR ran for about 7 to 12 cycles. TCRdb passed the 5' RACE reads through MiXCR, listing each CDR3 protein once. The sample has around 870,000 distinct CDR3 sequences, around 26% seen once. The CDR3 has 14 amino acids. Looked up from germline, CDR1 is MNHEY and CDR2 is SVGEGT. V lost 7 bases and J 0 bases, leaving 10 bases between the germline ends. The V call is TRBV6-2 or TRBV6-3, the J call TRBJ2-1; D ambiguous. Input material: blood. This TCR was sampled from a woman over 75 in good health. CDR3 DNA: TGTGCCAGCAAACGTAGGAGCTCCTACAATGAGCAGTTCTTC. Protein sequence: CASKRRSSYNEQFF.